This T cell receptor beta chain came from a study of OX40 agonist ivuxolimab in advanced cancers. Across the whole study: At doses from 0.01 to 10 mg/kg, patients were given intravenous ivuxolimab every 2 weeks. Mean age approximately 55 years, range about 20 to 79; 82.7% male.

Some clones are missing from TCRdb's copy, which holds only in-frame ones; the method was immunoSEQ multiplex PCR. The data hold about 32,000 clones, with about 83% observed a single time. Study-level points and caveats: On average, a greater number of expanded clones characterised CD8+ T cells relative to CD4+.

As regards this clone: Its antigen is currently unknown.

The receptor comes from an adult with an advanced solid tumor such as melanoma, head and neck, liver or kidney cancer. Sequencing was performed on CD4+ or CD8+ T cells sorted from blood, taken in a trial of the OX40 agonist ivuxolimab.

The CDR3 sequence: CASSLSYPAGGFEQYF. The CDR3 DNA is TGCGCCAGCAGCTTGAGTTACCCAGCGGGAGGTTTCGAGCAGTACTTC. The chain carries TRBV5-1 and TRBJ2-5; TRBD2 aligns across 9 bases. The J call is doubtful: the DNA matches TRBJ2-7 better. The CDR3 is 16 amino acids. Germline V gene sequence: CDR1 SGHRS, CDR2 YFSETQ.